This is a list of T cell receptor beta chains from one sample in a study of shared clonotypes between healthy human individuals. Sequencing was performed with immunoSEQ multiplex PCR; in TCRdb, only in-frame clones are kept and a portion is missing. The repertoire includes 650,000 to 750,000 clones, roughly 70% of them detected once, and about 1.7% sits in the top ten. Sequencing used memory CD4+ T cells sorted from blood. These receptors all stem from a woman younger than 45 in good health. Each CDR3 is given with its conserved first and last residue. A D gene is named only where the DNA matches it firmly. The size field is filled for only some rows; it gives once, few, many or a size class.

V,size,J,D,DNA,CDR3
TRBV5-1,few,TRBJ2-7,TRBD2,TGCGCCAGCAGCTTGGGAGTAGCGGGAGGGCCGCTCGACGAGCAGTACTTC,CASSLGVAGGPLDEQYF
TRBV7-9,-,TRBJ1-6,TRBD1,TGTGCCAGCAGTCAAGGACAGGGTTTCTATAATTCACCCCTCCACTTT,CASSQGQGFYNSPLHF
TRBV7-7,many,TRBJ2-1,-,TGTGCCAGCAGCGCGACGGGGACTCGCGAGCAGTTCTTC,CASSATGTREQFF
TRBV2,-,TRBJ2-7,-,TGTGCCAGCCGGTATTCCTACGAGCAGTACTTC,CASRYSYEQYF
TRBV15,-,TRBJ1-6,-,TGTGCCACCAGCAGAGATCAAGGGCACGATTCACCCCTCCACTTT,CATSRDQGHDSPLHF
TRBV6-1,few,TRBJ2-7,-,TGTGCCAGCAGCTATCGGGACGGAGACTCCTACGAGCAGTACTTC,CASSYRDGDSYEQYF
TRBV27,-,TRBJ2-7,-,TGTGCCAGCAGTTTATTTCAGGGTTCCTACGAGCAGTACTTC,CASSLFQGSYEQYF
TRBV28,-,TRBJ2-7,TRBD1,TGTGCCAGCAGTGCCAAGGGGGCCGGCTCCTACGAGCAGTACTTC,CASSAKGAGSYEQYF
TRBV5-1,-,TRBJ2-5,TRBD1,TGCGCCAGCAGCTTATCACTGGGACAGGGGCAAACAAAGACCCAGTACTTC,CASSLSLGQGQTKTQYF
TRBV7-2,-,TRBJ2-2,-,TGTGCCAGCAGCTTAGTCCTCACCGGGGAGCTGTTTTTT,CASSLVLTGELFF
TRBV4-1,-,TRBJ2-3,TRBD2,TGCGCCAGCAGCACCCAGGGAGGGGTAGATACGCAGTATTTT,CASSTQGGVDTQYF
TRBV28,-,TRBJ2-7,TRBD1,TGTGCCAGCAGGGTCGGGACAGGCCCCTACGAGCAGTACTTC,CASRVGTGPYEQYF
TRBV6-6,once,TRBJ1-2,-,TGTGCCAGCAGTTACACAGACATGGCGAGGTATGGCTACACCTTC,CASSYTDMARYGYTF
TRBV25-1,many,TRBJ2-7,-,TGTGCCAGCAGTCGACAGTCTTACGAGCAGTACTTC,CASSRQSYEQYF
TRBV2,many,TRBJ1-5,-,TGTGCCAGCAGTGAAGCGCTTACCGTCCAGCCCCAGCATTTT,CASSEALTVQPQHF
TRBV5-1,-,TRBJ2-2,TRBD2,TGCGCCAGCAACCCCCAGATCCCTAGCGGGCCGAACACCGGGGAGCTGTTTTTT,CASNPQIPSGPNTGELFF
TRBV5-1,once,TRBJ1-1,-,TGCGCCAGCAGCCCCATTCGGGAGGGCACCACTGAAGCTTTCTTT,CASSPIREGTTEAFF
TRBV11-3,-,TRBJ2-2,-,TGTGCCAGCAGCTTAGAATACACCGGGGAGCTGTTTTTT,CASSLEYTGELFF
TRBV19,-,TRBJ2-3,-,TGTGCCAGTAGCGCAGGCTCGTTGGAGGGAGATACGCAGTATTTT,CASSAGSLEGDTQYF
TRBV5-1,few,TRBJ1-1,TRBD1,TGCGCCAGCAGCGGGCGACAGGGGGCGCGGACTGAAGCTTTCTTT,CASSGRQGARTEAFF
TRBV6-6,once,TRBJ2-7,-,TGTGCCAGCAGCCGGACTCTGGCCTACGAGCAGTACTTC,CASSRTLAYEQYF
TRBV10-1,few,TRBJ2-3,-,TGCGCCAGCAGTGTATCGGCTCTTGGGGGAGATACGCAGTATTTT,CASSVSALGGDTQYF
TRBV28,-,TRBJ1-1,-,TGTGCCAGCAGTTTCGGGGGCGGAGGCGCGGGCACTGAAGCTTTCTTT,CASSFGGGGAGTEAFF
TRBV15,-,TRBJ2-5,-,TGTGCCACCAGCACCTCCAGGGGAGCGGGAGAGACCCAGTACTTC,CATSTSRGAGETQYF
TRBV5-1,-,TRBJ1-4,-,TGCGCCAGCTCAACCTCGGGCGACGACGAAAAACTGTTTTTT,CASSTSGDDEKLFF
TRBV6-5,-,TRBJ1-4,-,TGTGCCAGCTGCCAGGGAGAAGGAAAACTGTTTTTT,CASCQGEGKLFF
TRBV5-8,once,TRBJ2-7,-,TGTGCCAGCAGCTTGGGGGACCCCTCCGAGCAGTACTTC,CASSLGDPSEQYF
TRBV5-1,few,TRBJ2-2,-,TGCGCCAGCAGCTTGCCCGCGAACACCGGGGAGCTGTTTTTT,CASSLPANTGELFF
TRBV2,-,TRBJ1-2,TRBD1,TGTGCCAGCAGTGATAGGGGGCTAAACTATGGCTACACCTTC,CASSDRGLNYGYTF
TRBV9,-,TRBJ2-7,TRBD1,TGTGCCAGCAGCGCCCAGACAGGGGGTAGGGACGAGCAGTACTTC,CASSAQTGGRDEQYF
TRBV6-1,-,TRBJ2-3,-,TGTGCCAGCAGTGAAAGTCGGACAGATACGCAGTATTTT,CASSESRTDTQYF
TRBV7-2,many,TRBJ1-1,-,TGTGCCAGCAGCTTAGTTCTACAGGGTGAAGCTTTCTTT,CASSLVLQGEAFF
TRBV7-8,once,TRBJ1-1,-,TGTGCCAGCAGCTTAGTAAGTGGAAGTGGGCATGAAGCTTTCTTT,CASSLVSGSGHEAFF
TRBV15,-,TRBJ2-1,-,TGTGCCACCAGCGGGTTTACAGAGGGCAATGAGCAGTTCTTC,CATSGFTEGNEQFF
TRBV18,once,TRBJ2-7,-,TGTGCCAGCTCCCGGGAGTCCTACGAGCAGTACTTC,CASSRESYEQYF
TRBV2,-,TRBJ2-1,-,TGTGCCAGCAGTGGGACTATGTACAATGAGCAGTTCTTC,CASSGTMYNEQFF
TRBV16,few,TRBJ1-5,-,TGTGCCAGCAGCCTATACAGGGAACAGCCCCAGCATTTT,CASSLYREQPQHF
TRBV5-1,-,TRBJ1-5,-,TGCGCCAGCAGCTTGGGTTTTGGGGCTAGCAATCAGCCCCAGCATTTT,CASSLGFGASNQPQHF
TRBV25-1,-,TRBJ1-1,-,TGTGCCACTCAGGACGGGGTGAACACTGAAGCTTTCTTT,CATQDGVNTEAFF
TRBV7-9,-,TRBJ2-1,TRBD2,TGTGCCAGCAGCTTAGACGGACAGAGAGGACTAGCGGGAGGTGAGCAGTTCTTC,CASSLDGQRGLAGGEQFF
TRBV28,-,TRBJ1-1,-,TGTGGACACGGGACCACAGGGCTTGGCACTGAAGCTTTCTTT,CGHGTTGLGTEAFF
TRBV5-1,-,TRBJ2-2,TRBD2,TGCGCCAGCAGTAACGGGAGGGGGAACACCGGGGAGCTGTTTTTT,CASSNGRGNTGELFF
TRBV11-2,few,TRBJ1-1,-,TGTGCCAGCAGCTTAGAGGTAGATCTCGGAGCTTTCTTT,CASSLEVDLGAFF
TRBV6-6,-,TRBJ1-3,TRBD1,TGTGCCAGCAGCCCACAGGGGTCTAGCTCTGGAAACACCATATATTTT,CASSPQGSSSGNTIYF